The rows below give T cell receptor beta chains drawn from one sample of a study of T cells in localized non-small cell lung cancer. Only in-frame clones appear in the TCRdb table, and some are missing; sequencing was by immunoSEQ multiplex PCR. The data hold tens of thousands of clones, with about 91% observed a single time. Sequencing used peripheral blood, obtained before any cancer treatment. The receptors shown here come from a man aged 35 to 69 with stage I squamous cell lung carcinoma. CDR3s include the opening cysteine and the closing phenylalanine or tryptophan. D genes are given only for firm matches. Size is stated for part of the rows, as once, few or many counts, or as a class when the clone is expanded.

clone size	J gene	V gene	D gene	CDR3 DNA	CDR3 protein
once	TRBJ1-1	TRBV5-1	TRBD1	TGCGCCAGCAGCCTACGGACAGGGGGTGGCACTGAAGCTTTCTTT	CASSLRTGGGTEAFF
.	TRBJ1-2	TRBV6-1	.	TGTGCCAGCAGTGAAAGCGGGGGAGGTAACTATGGCTACACCTTC	CASSESGGGNYGYTF
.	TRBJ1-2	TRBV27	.	TGTGCCAGCGGAACCCTGAAACACTACACCTTC	CASGTLKHYTF
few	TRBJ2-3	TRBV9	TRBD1	TGTGCCAGCAGCGTAGGGCAGGGGGCCGCAGATACGCAGTATTTT	CASSVGQGAADTQYF
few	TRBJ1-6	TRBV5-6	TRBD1	TGTGCCAGCAGCTTCACCCGAGACAGGGGTTCACCCCTCCACTTT	CASSFTRDRGSPLHF
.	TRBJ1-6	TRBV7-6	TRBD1	TGTGCCAGCAGCCTCGGACAGGCTAGCTCCTATAATTCACCCCTCCACTTT	CASSLGQASSYNSPLHF
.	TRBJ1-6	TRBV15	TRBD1	TGTGCCACCAGCGTGCGGACAGGGAAGAATTCACCCCTCCACTTT	CATSVRTGKNSPLHF
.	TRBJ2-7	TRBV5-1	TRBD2	TGCGCCAGCAGCTTTGTGGGGGGGACTTTCTACGAGCAGTACTTC	CASSFVGGTFYEQYF
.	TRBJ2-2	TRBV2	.	TGTGCCAGCAGTGCGGTGAACACCGGGGAGCTGTTTTTT	CASSAVNTGELFF
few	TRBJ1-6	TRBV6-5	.	TGTGCCAGCAGTCATACTTCACCCCTCCACTTT	CASSHTSPLHF
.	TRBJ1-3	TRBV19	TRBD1	TGTGCCAGTAGTATAGGTGCAGGGGGTCCTGGAAACACCATATATTTT	CASSIGAGGPGNTIYF
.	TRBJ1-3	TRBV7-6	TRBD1	TGTGCCAGCAGCCCGGGACAGTCAATCTCTGGAAACACCATATATTTT	CASSPGQSISGNTIYF
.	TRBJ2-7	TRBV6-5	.	TGTGCCAGCAGTTTTTTGGGCGAGCAGTACTTC	CASSFLGEQYF
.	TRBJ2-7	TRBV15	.	TGTGCCACCAGCAGAGATTTGGCGGGTCTATCCTACGAGCAGTACTTC	CATSRDLAGLSYEQYF
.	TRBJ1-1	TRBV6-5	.	TGTGCCAGCAGTTACAACGGGGGCAACACTGAAGCTTTCTTT	CASSYNGGNTEAFF
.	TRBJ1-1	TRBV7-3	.	TGTGCCAGCAGCTTACAGAGTAACACTGAAGCTTTCTTT	CASSLQSNTEAFF
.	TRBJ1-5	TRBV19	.	TGTGCCAGTACCATCGGGGGGGGGAGAAGCCTCAATCAGCCCCAGCATTTT	CASTIGGGRSLNQPQHF
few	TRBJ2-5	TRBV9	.	TGTGCCAGCAGCATTAGCGACCAAGAGACCCAGTACTTC	CASSISDQETQYF
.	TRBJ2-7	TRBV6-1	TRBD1	TGTGCCAGCAGTGAAGCATGGCAGGGGGTATACGAGCAGTACTTC	CASSEAWQGVYEQYF
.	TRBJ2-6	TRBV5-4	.	TGTGCCAGCAGCTTGGGAACATCTGGGGCCAACGTCCTGACTTTC	CASSLGTSGANVLTF
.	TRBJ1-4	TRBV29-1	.	TGCAGCGCCCAGGGCATAATAGGGGAAAAACTGTTTTTT	CSAQGIIGEKLFF
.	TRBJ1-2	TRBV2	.	TGTGCCAGCAGTGACAGCGGATATGTCTACACCTTC	CASSDSGYVYTF
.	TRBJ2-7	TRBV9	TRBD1	TGTGCCAGCAGCATTGGACAGGGCACCTACGAGCAGTACTTC	CASSIGQGTYEQYF